A single sample gave rise to the 21 T cell receptor beta chains below, sequenced in a study of blood T cell repertoires in COVID-19. TCRdb keeps only in-frame clones here, not all; method: immunoSEQ multiplex PCR. The repertoire includes 170,000 or so clones, around 86% of them detected once, and about 2.5% sits in the top ten. The sample taken for sequencing was peripheral blood. All receptors come from a man in his forties with active or convalescent COVID-19.

The chain couples TRBV5-1 to TRBJ2-3, with 7 bases lining up with TRBD1. After removal of 4 bases from V and 4 bases from J, the junction contained 6 bases not matched to a gene. Germline V lookup: CDR1 SGHRS, CDR2 YFSETQ. The CDR3 has 14 amino acids. The CDR3, as DNA: TGCGCCAGCAGCCACGACAGGGTCTCAGATACGCAGTATTTT. Protein product: CASSHDRVSDTQYF.

V gene TRBV3-1 (or the pseudogene TRBV3-2) combines with J gene TRBJ1-1; D not certain. Looked up from germline, CDR1 is LGHDT and CDR2 is YNNKEL (reference sequence). Trimming took 3 bases from V and 1 from J, leaving 6 bases between them. The CDR3 totals 13 residues. The DNA for the CDR3 is TGTGCCAGCAGCCACATCCCGAACACTGAAGCTTTCTTT. This encodes CASSHIPNTEAFF.

CDR3 bases: TGTGCCACCAGCAGAGGGAGGGCAGACCACAATGAGCAGTTCTTC. It specifies CATSRGRADHNEQFF. The chain couples TRBV15 to TRBJ2-1; D is possibly TRBD2 (6 bases). CDR1 LNHNV and CDR2 YYDKDF come from the germline V gene (reference sequence). The CDR3 consists of 15 residues. V gave up 1 base and J gave up 5 bases, with 12 bases separating them. Using reference TRBV15 and TRBJ2-1 for the parts outside the CDR3, the full variable domain is DAMVIQNPRYQVTQFGKPVTLSCSQTLNHNVMYWYQQKSSQAPKLLFHYYDKDFNNEADTPDNFQSRRPNTSFCFLDIRSPGLGDTAMYLCATSRGRADHNEQFFGPGTRLTVL.

The rearrangement links TRBV21-1 to TRBJ2-7; the D call of TRBD2 is as the table states it, not checked on the DNA. TRBV21-1 is annotated as a pseudogene. The CDR3 has 14 residues. The CDR3 sequence is CASSKGVVSYEQYF. The CDR3, as DNA: TGTGCCAGCAGCAAAGGAGTTGTCTCCTACGAGCAGTACTTC.

The rearrangement links TRBV30 to TRBJ1-1; D gene unclear. The length of the CDR3 is 11 residues. The V end lost 8 bases, the J end lost 1 base, and 8 bases lay between the germline ends. Germline V CDR1 and CDR2: GTSNPN, SVGIG (reference sequence). CDR3 loop: CAAAGNTEAFF. In DNA, the CDR3 is TGTGCCGCGGCGGGGAACACTGAAGCTTTCTTT.

The chain employs TRBV4-3 and TRBJ2-3; 9 bases fit TRBD1. Per the germline V gene, CDR1 is LGHNA and CDR2 is YSLEER. Germline trimming cut 5 bases from V and 1 base from J; bases unmatched to any gene: 7. This CDR3 is built from 16 residues. The CDR3 sequence: CASSVRTGAGTDTQYF. The CDR3 DNA follows: TGCGCCAGCAGCGTCCGGACAGGGGCGGGCACAGATACGCAGTATTTT.

The CDR3 bases are TGTGCCAGCAGCTTGTACAATCAGCCCCAGCATTTT. Translated: CASSLYNQPQHF. The rearrangement uses TRBV5-6 and TRBJ1-5; D is ambiguous. Germline-derived CDR1 and CDR2 are SGHDT and YYEEEE. The CDR3 is 12 residues long. V lost 1 base and J 3 bases, leaving 2 bases between the germline ends.

This clone was counted between two and nine times. The chain recombines TRBV20-1 with TRBJ2-7, with 9 bases matching TRBD2. From germline, CDR1 is DFQATT and CDR2 SNEGSKA (reference sequence). V shed 3 bases and J 3 bases; nucleotides not matched to a gene: 6. The CDR3 loop spans 14 amino acids. Written as DNA, the CDR3 is TGCAGTGCTAGTCGGCTAGCGGGGAGCTACGAGCAGTACTTC. Its translation: CSASRLAGSYEQYF.

This clone was recorded a few times. The chain combines TRBV6-6 with TRBJ2-7; no reliable D call. This CDR3 is 14 amino acids long. Germline CDR1 MNHNY, CDR2 SVGAGI (reference sequence). The V and J ends lost 4 bases and 2 bases respectively, with 12 bases between them. The CDR3 DNA reads TGTGCCAGCAGTTTCGACACTTCACCCTACGAGCAGTACTTC. Its protein is CASSFDTSPYEQYF.

V usage is TRBV19 and J usage is TRBJ2-5; 7 bases line up with TRBD1. Per germline, CDR1 LNHDA and CDR2 SQIVND (reference sequence). The CDR3 contains 17 residues. Losses at the gene ends were 3 bases for V and 1 base for J; bases not matched to a gene: 11. For the CDR3, the DNA is TGTGCCAGTAGTATGGATACGGGACAGATCACCCAAGAGACCCAGTACTTC. The encoded protein is CASSMDTGQITQETQYF. Full variable domain (rest looked up from reference TRBV19 and TRBJ2-5): DGGITQSPKYLFRKEGQNVTLSCEQNLNHDAMYWYRQDPGQGLRLIYYSQIVNDFQKGDIAEGYSVSREKKESFPLTVTSAQKNPTAFYLCASSMDTGQITQETQYFGPGTRLLVL.

This rearrangement joins TRBV12-3 or TRBV12-4 to TRBJ1-4, with TRBD1 as a possible D gene (6 bases). The V end was cut by 6 bases, the J end by 11 bases, with 16 bases between. The CDR3 is made up of 13 amino acids. In nucleotides, the CDR3 is TGTGCCAGCAGCCCCGGGGGGGGCCCCAAACTGTTTTTT. Protein: CASSPGGGPKLFF.

V and J are TRBV30 and TRBJ1-1; 9 nucleotides match TRBD1. With V trimmed by 2 bases and J by 1 base, 2 bases remained unmatched. Germline lookup yields CDR1 GTSNPN and CDR2 SVGIG (reference sequence). The CDR3 runs 14 residues. This chain's CDR3 is CAWSLQGANTEAFF. For the CDR3, the DNA is TGTGCCTGGAGTTTACAGGGGGCGAACACTGAAGCTTTCTTT. Supplemented by reference TRBV30 and TRBJ1-1, the full variable domain reads SQTIHQWPATLVQPVGSPLSLECTVEGTSNPNLYWYRQAAGRGLQLLFYSVGIGQISSEVPQNLSASRPQDRQFILSSKKLLLSDSGFYLCAWSLQGANTEAFFGQGTRLTVV.

This clone appeared a single time. This sequence joins TRBV11-2 and TRBJ2-1; D remains ambiguous. CDR1 is SGHAT, CDR2 FQNNGV, per germline. With 0 bases removed from V and 10 bases from J, the gap between germline ends came to 10 bases. CDR3 size: 13 residues. CDR3 nucleotide sequence: TGTGCCAGCAGCTTAGATATGGCGGTAGAGCAGTTCTTC. Its protein is CASSLDMAVEQFF.

The chain employs TRBV5-1 and TRBJ1-2, with unresolved D. Trimming shortened V by 3 bases and J by 4 bases, and 16 bases separated the two germline ends. The CDR3 extends over 15 amino acids. Germline V gene data show CDR1 as SGHRS and CDR2 as YFSETQ. CDR3 nucleotide sequence: TGCGCCAGCAGCTACGACGCACCGGGGATCTATGGCTACACCTTC. Its protein product is CASSYDAPGIYGYTF.

The chain couples TRBV5-1 to TRBJ1-2; TRBD1 might be the D (6 bases). The V gene's germline CDR1 is SGHRS and CDR2 YFSETQ. The V end lost 5 bases, the J end lost 2 bases, and 7 bases lay between the germline ends. The CDR3 runs to 12 residues. CDR3 in amino acids: CASRTGNYGYTF. The DNA of the CDR3 is TGCGCCAGCAGGACAGGCAACTATGGCTACACCTTC. Using reference TRBV5-1 and TRBJ1-2 for the parts outside the CDR3, the full variable domain is KAGVTQTPRYLIKTRGQQVTLSCSPISGHRSVSWYQQTPGQGLQFLFEYFSETQRNKGNFPGRFSGRQFSNSRSEMNVSTLELGDSALYLCASRTGNYGYTFGSGTRLTVV.

The chain joins TRBV12-5 to TRBJ2-3; D might be TRBD1 (6 bases). Trimming left V 3 bases short and J 6 bases short, with 19 bases between. There are 16 residues in the CDR3. The germline V gene has CDR1 LGHNT and CDR2 FRNRAP. The CDR3 nucleotides read TGTGCTAGTGGTTTAACGGGACACCCAGAAGTGGATACGCAGTATTTT. Its translation is CASGLTGHPEVDTQYF.

This chain joins TRBV7-9 and TRBJ2-1; D might be TRBD1 (5 bases). Trimming took off 10 bases at V and 12 bases at J, with 16 bases between the two ends. CDR1 SEHNR and CDR2 FQNEAQ come from the germline V gene (reference sequence). The CDR3 has 11 residues. The CDR3 DNA follows: TGTGCCACCACCGAGACAGTAGTGCAGTTCTTC. The encoded protein is CATTETVVQFF.

This clone showed up just a few times. The chain uses TRBV5-4 and TRBJ1-3; D call uncertain. Germline CDR1 is SGHNT and CDR2 is YYREEE (reference sequence). V was trimmed by 0 bases and J by 0 bases, leaving 7 bases between them. The CDR3 extends over 15 amino acids. The CDR3 loop is CASSLGSGSGNTIYF. CDR3 DNA sequence: TGTGCCAGCAGCTTGGGGTCAGGCTCTGGAAACACCATATATTTT.

The DNA of the CDR3 is TGCGCCAGCAGGGCACGTAATGGTGAGCAGTTCTTC. Amino acids: CASRARNGEQFF. V and J are TRBV4-1 and TRBJ2-1; no firm D call. The germline V and J ends were trimmed by 6 bases and 9 bases, with 12 bases remaining between them. CDR1 is MGHRA and CDR2 is YSYEKL in the germline V gene. This CDR3 comprises 12 residues.

There are a few counts of this clone. CDR3 bases: TGTGCCATCAGCCTGACAACAGGAAACTATGGCTACACCTTC. It encodes CAISLTTGNYGYTF. The chain links TRBV10-3 to TRBJ1-2, with D possibly TRBD1 on 5 matching bases. The CDR3 covers 14 residues. Germline V gives CDR1 ENHRY, CDR2 SYGVKD. The germline V and J ends were trimmed by 6 bases and 2 bases, with 13 bases remaining between them.

CDR3 in amino acids: CASGPLLIATSYNEQFF. In DNA form, the CDR3 reads TGTGCCAGCGGCCCCCTACTCATAGCAACCTCCTACAATGAGCAGTTCTTC. The gene calls are TRBV11-3 and TRBJ2-1, with no clear D. The CDR3 loop spans 17 amino acids. Germline CDR1 SGHNT, CDR2 YENEEA. Between the trimmed V and J ends, which lost 8 bases and 0 bases, there was a span of 20 bases.